This TCR beta chain was documented in a study of T cells after yellow fever vaccination (dated by TCRdb to between 2018 and 2021). With respect to the entire study: The SMART-Seq v4 Ultra Low Input RNA kit was used to prepare libraries from fractions with low cell numbers. To follow T-cell clones before and after primary and booster YFV17D yellow fever vaccination, bulk TCR alpha and beta repertoires were sequenced over time. Two healthy male donors made up the cohort, one aged 18 to 30 years and the other aged 30 to 40 years. Blood was drawn at multiple timepoints before and after primary and secondary immunization, with bulk PBMC replicates and cell subsets isolated.

This clonotype was recorded a few times. What this receptor recognizes is not known. No base quality information exists; no much larger clone differs at one position. The paper's findings and limits, for the study overall: Because the study included only a couple of donors, the extent to which the findings can be generalized is limited. The secondary T-cell response was weaker than the primary response but faster, peaking on day 5 instead of day 15. After the booster, most clones that had expanded after primary vaccination were detected again (around 97% of CD4 and roughly nine tenths of CD8), suggesting broad maintenance of memory. A small fraction of clonotypes appeared in both the CD4 and CD8 compartments, likely as a result of convergent recombination. Computational filtering was required because FACS-sorted repertoires could contain abundant contaminating clonotypes from the bulk population.

Taken with the paper, the label for treatment or condition translates to: live attenuated yellow fever vaccine strain. PBMCs were isolated from peripheral blood using a standard Ficoll-Paque protocol. Dynabeads CD4 and CD8 positive selection kits were used to isolate the CD4 and CD8 T-cell fractions. TriZol was used to extract RNA from bulk PBMCs, from CD4 and CD8 fractions, and from dextramer-positive and dextramer-negative fractions. Reading from cysteine to phenylalanine, the CDR3 counts 12 amino acids. Only the CDR3 DNA is retained, 36 bases long and in frame from the first base. The junction carries 11 bases between V and J, which are trimmed by 6 bases and 5 bases respectively. According to the germline V gene, CDR1 reads SQVTM and CDR2 reads ANQGSEA. TCR cDNA was synthesized by 5'RACE template switching, which introduced a universal primer site and unique molecular identifiers. Priming for cDNA synthesis came from both the TCR alpha and TCR beta constant segments. Two PCR steps were used to amplify libraries, with sample barcodes and sequencing adapters being added in the second step. Sequencing of libraries was performed on Illumina HiSeq 2500 (2x100 bp) or NovaSeq (2x150 bp). From the authors' description of their analysis: MIGEC handled demultiplexing of reads and collapsing into UMI consensus sequences, while MiXCR performed V(D)J alignment. Vaccine-responding clonotypes were defined with edgeR using replicate PBMC samples, requiring FDR below 0.01 and a log2 fold change above 5 up to day 15. Bulk clonotypes were assigned CD4 or CD8 identity according to which sequenced CD4 or CD8 repertoire held them at higher abundance. Through fastp at Q25 and MiXCR, TCRdb rebuilt clones from the public reads, retaining in-frame beta chains. Rows with one shared CDR3 protein collapse into an entry with the most common genes and DNA. TCRdb, rather than the study authors, made the V and J calls. The sample table contains 90,000 to 150,000 distinct CDR3 sequences; only one count was recorded for 7.2% of them. The top ten constitute 2.7% of the sample.

This clonotype was obtained from a man younger than 35 who received the YFV17D yellow fever vaccine. This specimen consisted of CD4+ T cells sorted from PBMCs, obtained roughly 46 days after the first yellow fever vaccination. The rearrangement joined TRBV29-1 to TRBJ1-5, with no confidently assigned D gene. The nucleotide sequence is given as TGCAGCGTCCTCGTTAATGATCAGCCCCAGCATTTT. This yields the protein CSVLVNDQPQHF.